This T cell receptor beta chain was documented in a study of blood T cell repertoires in COVID-19. Across the whole study: COVID-19 samples from acute and convalescent phases originated in the United States, Italy and Spain. Sources were T cells, B-cell-depleted T cells, or PBMCs; the material itself was cDNA or gDNA.

As originally analysed: Researchers report that nucleated cell counts were estimated from reference gene primer amplification. Profiled with immunoSEQ multiplex PCR; TCRdb holds only in-frame clones, not every one. That table is the source of V, J and clone size, and D and trimming were worked out from the DNA. The sample includes some 45,000 clones, approximately 80% of them seen just once. V was pared by 5 bases and J by 4 bases, with 7 bases of the junction left unmatched. CDR1 SGHTA and CDR2 FQGNSA come from the germline V gene. The CDR3 is 15 amino acids. The J gene is TRBJ1-1, the V gene TRBV7-2, with 10 bases lining up with TRBD1. The sample consisted of peripheral blood. This clonotype was obtained from a man aged 70-80 years with acute or convalescent COVID-19. The CDR3 DNA reads TGTGCCAGCAGCCTGTACCGGGACAGGGGCACTGAAGCTTTCTTT. Residues: CASSLYRDRGTEAFF.